This is a list of T cell receptor beta chains from one sample in a study of cytomegalovirus exposure and HLA in healthy donors. Generated by immunoSEQ multiplex PCR, the TCRdb table keeps only in-frame clones and is missing some. The data contain roughly 160,000 clones, 84% of them seen just once; the ten biggest clones take up around 0.98%. The specimen sequenced was PBMCs. The source is a young man in good health and CMV-seronegative. Each CDR3 is given without its conserved first and last residue. A clone size is listed for some rows: how often the clone was seen (once, few, many), or a class if it is expanded.

v_gene: TRBV7-6; j_gene: TRBJ1-5; abundance: NA; CDR3aa: ASSIGTDSNQPQH
v_gene: TRBV10-2; j_gene: TRBJ2-1; abundance: NA; CDR3aa: ASGGLAGGYNEQF
v_gene: TRBV7-2; j_gene: TRBJ2-2; abundance: once; CDR3aa: ASSTVAGANTGELF
v_gene: TRBV15; j_gene: TRBJ1-1; abundance: NA; CDR3aa: ATSRVETEAF
v_gene: TRBV6-5; j_gene: TRBJ2-2; abundance: NA; CDR3aa: ASSYLPGDGELF
v_gene: TRBV19; j_gene: TRBJ1-5; abundance: NA; CDR3aa: ASVGPGTTSNQPQH
v_gene: TRBV5-4; j_gene: TRBJ1-6; abundance: NA; CDR3aa: ASTKTGSSGNSPLH
v_gene: TRBV14; j_gene: TRBJ1-6; abundance: NA; CDR3aa: ASRRLSGSPLH
v_gene: TRBV7-8; j_gene: TRBJ1-5; abundance: NA; CDR3aa: ASSFIGRASNQPQH
v_gene: TRBV7-3; j_gene: TRBJ1-1; abundance: NA; CDR3aa: ASSLNTNTEAF
v_gene: TRBV5-1; j_gene: TRBJ2-1; abundance: NA; CDR3aa: ASSFGLEAFNEQF
v_gene: TRBV9; j_gene: TRBJ2-6; abundance: NA; CDR3aa: ASSITTGDGGANVLT
v_gene: TRBV7-9; j_gene: TRBJ1-2; abundance: once; CDR3aa: ASSIPPGQGDGYT
v_gene: TRBV11-2; j_gene: TRBJ2-2; abundance: NA; CDR3aa: ASSPNRDTGELF
v_gene: TRBV12-5; j_gene: TRBJ2-7; abundance: NA; CDR3aa: ASGFRDRVVHEQY
v_gene: TRBV13; j_gene: TRBJ2-5; abundance: NA; CDR3aa: ASSPGQGLIETQY
v_gene: TRBV6-5; j_gene: TRBJ2-3; abundance: NA; CDR3aa: ASSYSAVSTDTQY
v_gene: TRBV28; j_gene: TRBJ2-7; abundance: once; CDR3aa: ASSLGGGGPYEQY
v_gene: TRBV5-1; j_gene: TRBJ2-5; abundance: NA; CDR3aa: ASSLWGGQETQY
v_gene: TRBV7-2; j_gene: TRBJ2-1; abundance: NA; CDR3aa: ASSPSYNEQF
v_gene: TRBV5-1; j_gene: TRBJ2-7; abundance: NA; CDR3aa: ASSLGGLASVEQY
v_gene: TRBV4-3; j_gene: TRBJ2-2; abundance: NA; CDR3aa: ASSQSYRAGELF
v_gene: TRBV10-3; j_gene: TRBJ2-3; abundance: NA; CDR3aa: AISDGTGGDTQY
v_gene: TRBV7-9; j_gene: TRBJ2-6; abundance: NA; CDR3aa: ASGAGQVGAGANVLT
v_gene: TRBV6-5; j_gene: TRBJ1-1; abundance: NA; CDR3aa: ASSARGNTEAF
v_gene: TRBV18; j_gene: TRBJ1-1; abundance: NA; CDR3aa: ASSPIRGTATLNTEAF
v_gene: TRBV6-5; j_gene: NA; abundance: NA; CDR3aa: ASRYRGPAYEQY
v_gene: TRBV15; j_gene: TRBJ1-1; abundance: NA; CDR3aa: ATSRLRVGTEAF
v_gene: TRBV14; j_gene: TRBJ2-7; abundance: NA; CDR3aa: ASSQVLRPSYEQY
v_gene: TRBV7-5; j_gene: TRBJ1-5; abundance: once; CDR3aa: VRRLPVRQPQH
v_gene: TRBV2; j_gene: TRBJ2-4; abundance: NA; CDR3aa: ASSERVAGGAKNIQY
v_gene: TRBV4-1; j_gene: TRBJ2-1; abundance: NA; CDR3aa: ASSPLAGAYNEQF
v_gene: TRBV19; j_gene: TRBJ2-5; abundance: NA; CDR3aa: ASSDGQGLSQY
v_gene: TRBV11-2; j_gene: TRBJ2-2; abundance: few; CDR3aa: ASSLRGLDTGELF
v_gene: TRBV7-3; j_gene: TRBJ1-1; abundance: NA; CDR3aa: AITRENTEAF